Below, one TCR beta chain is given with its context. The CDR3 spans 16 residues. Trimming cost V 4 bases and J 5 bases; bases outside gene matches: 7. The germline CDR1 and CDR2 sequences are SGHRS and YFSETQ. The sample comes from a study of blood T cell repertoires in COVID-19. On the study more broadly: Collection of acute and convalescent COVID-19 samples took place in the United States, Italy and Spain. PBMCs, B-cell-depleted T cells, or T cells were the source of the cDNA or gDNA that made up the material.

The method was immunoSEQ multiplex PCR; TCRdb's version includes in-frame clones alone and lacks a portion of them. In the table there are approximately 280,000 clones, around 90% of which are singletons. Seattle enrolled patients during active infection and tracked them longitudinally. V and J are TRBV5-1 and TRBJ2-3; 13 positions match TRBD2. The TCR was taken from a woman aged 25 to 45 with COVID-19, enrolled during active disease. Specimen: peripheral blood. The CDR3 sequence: CASSVGLAGVQDTQYF. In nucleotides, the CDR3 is TGCGCCAGCAGCGTTGGACTAGCGGGAGTTCAAGATACGCAGTATTTT.